This TCR beta chain was sequenced in a study of shared clonotypes between healthy human individuals. Points from the study as a whole: Represented diversity, genetic and exposure-history alike, was limited by few donors.

Germline-derived CDR1 and CDR2 are MDHEN and SYDVKM. Trimming cost V 6 bases and J 6 bases, with 21 bases left between them. CDR3 length: 15 amino acids. The study ran the assay at deep level. Clones were sequenced by immunoSEQ multiplex PCR, and TCRdb holds only the in-frame ones, with some missing. Altogether about 520,000 clones are present, 81% being singletons, with the ten largest covering about an eighth. Remarks on this clone: Its antigen is not known.

Adults of Caucasian background living in Nashville, Tennessee made up all donors. For unsorted samples, genomic DNA was extracted from roughly 100 million PBMCs. The genes are TRBV28 and TRBJ2-7, with D tentatively TRBD1 (6 bases). This clonotype was obtained from a woman aged 40-49 years in good health. Some clones in this sample may be carry-over from other donors' samples. Source material: PBMCs. DNA of the CDR3: TGTGCCAGCAGCTTAAGGGGGTTTCGGGGTTTCGAGCAGTACTTC. Translation: CASSLRGFRGFEQYF. The full variable domain, rest sourced from reference TRBV28 and TRBJ2-7, is DVKVTQSSRYLVKRTGEKVFLECVQDMDHENMFWYRQDPGLGLRLIYFSYDVKMKEKGDIPEGYSVSREKKERFSLILESASTNQTSMYLCASSLRGFRGFEQYFGPGTRLTVT.